This TCR beta chain derives from a study of blood T cell repertoires in COVID-19 (dated by TCRdb to about 2020). About the study as a whole: Collaborator samples came from the United States, Italy and Spain and covered acute and convalescent phases of COVID-19. The prospective study material was composed of cDNA or gDNA derived from T cells, B-cell-depleted T cells, or PBMCs. Subjects who had been exposed to COVID-19, were actively infected with it, or had recovered from it provided the deeply sampled blood TCRbeta repertoires that made up the dataset. The repertoires were released in a freely available public database intended as a resource for research on the immune response to SARS-CoV-2. The samples were drawn from two sources: the first 160 participants of the ongoing ImmuneRACE study, and 950 to 1,500 subjects contributed by 6 global collaborators. Nearly every sample came with metadata listing a de-identified subject ID, COVID-19 status, age in years and sex. Where HLA class I and class II types were available, the types were taken from metadata supplied by the sample provider, not from assay-based typing.

TCRbeta CDR3 regions were amplified from genomic DNA by means of the immunoSEQ Assay, a bias-controlled multiplex PCR. As for the original processing: The number of nucleated cells in each sample was estimated by amplification of reference gene primers within the assay. Sequence reads were collapsed and filtered to measure the absolute abundance of every unique TCRbeta CDR3 rearrangement. For each sample, productive Simpson clonality was calculated as the square root of Simpson's diversity index across productive rearrangements. TCRdb's version of the immuneACCESS table is confined to in-frame rearrangements and falls short of the full clone set. An unresolved V gene accounts for under half of the shortfall where checked; the remainder is of unknown origin. That table is the source of V, J and clone size, and D and trimming were worked out from the DNA. Here the sample has about 290,000 clones; about 89% occur a single time. The ten largest make up about 1.7% of the sample.

Enrolling through a virtual design, the prospective study's participants ranged in age from about 18 to 89 years and lived across some 22 United States geographic areas. In the prospective study, cohorts were assigned on the basis of participant-reported clinical history obtained from a screening survey and a study questionnaire. Recovered participants in ImmuneRACE Cohort 3 were defined as having two consecutive negative NP/OP PCR tests, clearance from a healthcare professional, or resolution of symptoms. Each participant in the prospective study had whole blood, serum and a nasopharyngeal or oropharyngeal swab collected by mobile phlebotomists. Participants in the prospective study had the option to provide additional blood draws and questionnaires over an approximately 2-month period. Blood samples from the prospective study were shipped frozen or at room temperature prior to DNA extraction.

From the germline V gene, CDR1 is SGHTA and CDR2 is FQGNSA. The CDR3 contains 15 residues, cysteine and phenylalanine counted. Here the CDR3 DNA is all that survives: 45 bases in frame from base 1. V trim: 5 bases; J trim: 4 bases; unmatched bases: 11. What the research found in general, with its limitations: How much clinical and demographic metadata was included differed by source and by participant, and the metadata was provided uncurated.

As regards this clone: Its antigen has not been determined. Base qualities are not at hand, and no much larger clone is one base apart.

Recombination connected TRBV7-2 to TRBJ2-7; TRBD2 aligns with 7 central bases. This receptor was obtained from a woman in her 40s who had recovered from COVID-19. The material sequenced was PBMCs or T cells enriched from blood (not recorded which). In nucleotide form, the sequence is TGTGCCAGCAGCCCCCTATTGGGAGGGCCGTACGAGCAGTACTTC. This yields the protein CASSPLLGGPYEQYF.